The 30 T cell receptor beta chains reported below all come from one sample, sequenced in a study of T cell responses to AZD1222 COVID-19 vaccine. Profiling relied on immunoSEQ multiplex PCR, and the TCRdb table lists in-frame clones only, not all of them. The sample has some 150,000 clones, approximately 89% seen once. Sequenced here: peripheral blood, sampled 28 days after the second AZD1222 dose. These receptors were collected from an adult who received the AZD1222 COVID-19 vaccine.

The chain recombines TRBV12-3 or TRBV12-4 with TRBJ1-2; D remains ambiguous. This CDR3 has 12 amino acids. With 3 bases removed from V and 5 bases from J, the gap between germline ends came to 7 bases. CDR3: CASSFEEYGYTF. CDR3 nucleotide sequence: TGTGCCAGCAGTTTTGAGGAGTATGGCTACACCTTC.

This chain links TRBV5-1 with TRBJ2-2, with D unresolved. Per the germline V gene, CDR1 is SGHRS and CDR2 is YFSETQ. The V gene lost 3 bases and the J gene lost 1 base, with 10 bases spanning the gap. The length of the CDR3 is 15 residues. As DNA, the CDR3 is TGCGCCAGCAGCTGGGCGAGGCAGAACACCGGGGAGCTGTTTTTT. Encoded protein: CASSWARQNTGELFF. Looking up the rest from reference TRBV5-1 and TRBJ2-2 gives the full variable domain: KAGVTQTPRYLIKTRGQQVTLSCSPISGHRSVSWYQQTPGQGLQFLFEYFSETQRNKGNFPGRFSGRQFSNSRSEMNVSTLELGDSALYLCASSWARQNTGELFFGEGSRLTVL.

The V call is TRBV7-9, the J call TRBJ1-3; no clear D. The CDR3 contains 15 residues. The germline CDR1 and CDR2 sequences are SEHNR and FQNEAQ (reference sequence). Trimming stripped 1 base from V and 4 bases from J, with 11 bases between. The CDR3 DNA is TGTGCCAGCAGCTTAGGGGTGACGGCAGGAAACACCATATATTTT. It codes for CASSLGVTAGNTIYF.

The CDR3 here is CASSWPPWNYGYTF. In DNA form, the CDR3 reads TGTGCCAGCAGCTGGCCGCCTTGGAACTATGGCTACACCTTC. The chain uses TRBV7-2 and TRBJ1-2; the D is unclear. Trimming took off 4 bases at V and 2 bases at J, with 11 bases between the two ends. The germline gives CDR1 SGHTA, CDR2 FQGNSA. The CDR3 sequence is 14 residues long.

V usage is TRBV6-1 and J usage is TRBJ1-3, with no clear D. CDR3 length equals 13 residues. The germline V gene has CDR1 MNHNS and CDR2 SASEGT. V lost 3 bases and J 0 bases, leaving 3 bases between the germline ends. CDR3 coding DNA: TGTGCCAGCAGTGACCGCTCTGGAAACACCATATATTTT. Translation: CASSDRSGNTIYF.

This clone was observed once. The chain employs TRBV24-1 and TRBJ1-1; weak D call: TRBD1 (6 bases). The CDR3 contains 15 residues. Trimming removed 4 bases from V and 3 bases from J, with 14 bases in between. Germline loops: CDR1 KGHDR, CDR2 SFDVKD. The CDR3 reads CATSEGTGSDTEAFF. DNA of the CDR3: TGTGCCACCAGTGAGGGCACAGGGTCGGACACTGAAGCTTTCTTT.

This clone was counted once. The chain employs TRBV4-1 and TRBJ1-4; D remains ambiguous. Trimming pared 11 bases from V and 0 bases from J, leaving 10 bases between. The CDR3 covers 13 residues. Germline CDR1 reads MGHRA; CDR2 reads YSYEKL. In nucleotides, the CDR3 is TGCGCCTCTCGGGCTACAACTAATGAAAAACTGTTTTTT. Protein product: CASRATTNEKLFF.

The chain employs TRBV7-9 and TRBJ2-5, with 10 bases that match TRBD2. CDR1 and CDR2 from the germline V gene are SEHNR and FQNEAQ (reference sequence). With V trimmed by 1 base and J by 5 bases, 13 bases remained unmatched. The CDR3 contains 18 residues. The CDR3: CASSLGASGSFIPETQYF. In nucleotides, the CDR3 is TGTGCCAGCAGCTTAGGTGCTAGCGGGAGTTTTATTCCTGAGACCCAGTACTTC.

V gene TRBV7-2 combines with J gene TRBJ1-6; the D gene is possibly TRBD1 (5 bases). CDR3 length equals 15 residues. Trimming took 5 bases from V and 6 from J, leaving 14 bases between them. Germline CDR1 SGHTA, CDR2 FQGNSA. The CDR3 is CASSRRDGSNSPLHF. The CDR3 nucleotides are TGTGCCAGCAGCAGAAGGGACGGTTCTAATTCACCCCTCCACTTT.

Here the CDR3 DNA reads TGCGCCAGCAGCATAAGGGACAGAGGGTATACCGGGGAGCTGTTTTTT. Protein: CASSIRDRGYTGELFF. The chain joins TRBV5-1 to TRBJ2-2, with 7 positions matching TRBD1. In germline, CDR1 is SGHRS, CDR2 YFSETQ. Losses at the gene ends were 4 bases for V and 5 bases for J; bases not matched to a gene: 11. There are 16 residues in the CDR3.

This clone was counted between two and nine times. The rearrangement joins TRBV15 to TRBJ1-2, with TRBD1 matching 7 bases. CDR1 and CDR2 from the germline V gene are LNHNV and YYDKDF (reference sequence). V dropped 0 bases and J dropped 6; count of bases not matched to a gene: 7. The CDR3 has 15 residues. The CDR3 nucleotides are TGTGCCACCAGCAGAGAATCCGGCAGGGGGAATGGCTACACCTTC. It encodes CATSRESGRGNGYTF.

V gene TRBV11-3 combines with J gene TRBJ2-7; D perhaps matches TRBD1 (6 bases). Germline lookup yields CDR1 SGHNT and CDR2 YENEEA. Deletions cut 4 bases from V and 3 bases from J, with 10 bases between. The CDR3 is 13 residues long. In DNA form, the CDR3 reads TGTGCCAGCAGCTCAACAGGGTTCTACGAGCAGTACTTC. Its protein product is CASSSTGFYEQYF.

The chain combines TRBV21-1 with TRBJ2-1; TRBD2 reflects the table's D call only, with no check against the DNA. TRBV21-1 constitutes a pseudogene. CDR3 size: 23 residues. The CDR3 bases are TGTGCCAGCAGCAAATTGGTGGAGACAGCCAGAAGGACTAGCGGGAGGTGGGGCAATGAGCAGTTCTTC. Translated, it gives CASSKLVETARRTSGRWGNEQFF.

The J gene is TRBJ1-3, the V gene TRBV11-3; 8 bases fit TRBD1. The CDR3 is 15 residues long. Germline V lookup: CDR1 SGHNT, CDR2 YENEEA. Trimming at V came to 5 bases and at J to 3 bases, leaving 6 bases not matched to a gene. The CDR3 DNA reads TGTGCCAGCAGCCCCAGACAGGGGTATGGAAACACCATATATTTT. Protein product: CASSPRQGYGNTIYF.

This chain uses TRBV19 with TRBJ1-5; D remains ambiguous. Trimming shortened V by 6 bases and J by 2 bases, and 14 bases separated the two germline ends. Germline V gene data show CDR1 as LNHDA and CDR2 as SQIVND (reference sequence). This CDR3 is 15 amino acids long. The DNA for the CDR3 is TGTGCCAGTAGCCTGGGTCGAGCGGGCAATCAGCCCCAGCATTTT. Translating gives CASSLGRAGNQPQHF.

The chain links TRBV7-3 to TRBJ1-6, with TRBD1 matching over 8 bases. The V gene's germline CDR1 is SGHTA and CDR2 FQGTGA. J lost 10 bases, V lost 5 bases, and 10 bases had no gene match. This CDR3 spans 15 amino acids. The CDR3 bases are TGTGCCAGCAGCCCCCGGACAGGGCCGGGATCACCCCTCCACTTT. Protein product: CASSPRTGPGSPLHF.

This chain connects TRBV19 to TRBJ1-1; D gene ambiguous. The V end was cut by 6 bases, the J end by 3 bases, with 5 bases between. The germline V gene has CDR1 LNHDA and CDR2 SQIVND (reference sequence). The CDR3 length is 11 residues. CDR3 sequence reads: CASRQDTEAFF. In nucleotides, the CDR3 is TGTGCCAGTAGGCAAGACACTGAAGCTTTCTTT.

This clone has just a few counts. CDR3 sequence: CSASGGARSYEQYF. For the CDR3, the DNA is TGCAGTGCTAGTGGGGGGGCGCGTTCCTACGAGCAGTACTTC. V and J are TRBV20-1 and TRBJ2-7, with D perhaps TRBD2 (7 bases). The V end lost 3 bases, the J end lost 1 base, and 13 bases lay between the germline ends. This CDR3 has 14 residues. Germline loops: CDR1 DFQATT, CDR2 SNEGSKA (reference sequence).

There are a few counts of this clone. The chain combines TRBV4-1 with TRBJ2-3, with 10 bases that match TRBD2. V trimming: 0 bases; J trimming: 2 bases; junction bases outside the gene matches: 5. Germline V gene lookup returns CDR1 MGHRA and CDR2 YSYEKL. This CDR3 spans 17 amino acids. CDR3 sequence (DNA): TGCGCCAGCAGCCAAGAGAGGACTAGCGGTTACACAGATACGCAGTATTTT. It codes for CASSQERTSGYTDTQYF.

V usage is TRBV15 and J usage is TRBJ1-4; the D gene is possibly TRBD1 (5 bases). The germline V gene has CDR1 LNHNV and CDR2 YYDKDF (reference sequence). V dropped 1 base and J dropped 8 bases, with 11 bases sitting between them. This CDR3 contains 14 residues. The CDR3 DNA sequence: TGTGCCACCAGCAGAGTAGGGGAGAGGGAAAAACTGTTTTTT. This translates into CATSRVGEREKLFF.

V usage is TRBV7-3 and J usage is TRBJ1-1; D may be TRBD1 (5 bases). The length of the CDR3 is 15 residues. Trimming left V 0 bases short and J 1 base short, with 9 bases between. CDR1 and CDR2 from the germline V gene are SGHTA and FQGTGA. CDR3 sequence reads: CASSLTKQGNTEAFF. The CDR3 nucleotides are TGTGCCAGCAGCTTAACGAAGCAGGGGAACACTGAAGCTTTCTTT. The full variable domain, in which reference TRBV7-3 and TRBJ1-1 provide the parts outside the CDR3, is GAGVSQTPSNKVTEKGKYVELRCDPISGHTALYWYRQSLGQGPEFLIYFQGTGAADDSGLPNDRFFAVRPEGSVSTLKIQRTERGDSAVYLCASSLTKQGNTEAFFGQGTRLTVV.

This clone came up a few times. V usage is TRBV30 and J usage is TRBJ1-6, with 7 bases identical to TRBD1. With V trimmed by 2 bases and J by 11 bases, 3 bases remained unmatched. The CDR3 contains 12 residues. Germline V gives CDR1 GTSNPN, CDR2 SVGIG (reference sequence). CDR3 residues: CAWSRGLAPLHF. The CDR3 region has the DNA TGTGCCTGGAGTAGGGGGCTGGCACCCCTCCACTTT.

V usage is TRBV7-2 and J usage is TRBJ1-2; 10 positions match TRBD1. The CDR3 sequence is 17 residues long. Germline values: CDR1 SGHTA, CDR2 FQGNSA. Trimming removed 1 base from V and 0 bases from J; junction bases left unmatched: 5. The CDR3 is CASSLVGTGVSNYGYTF. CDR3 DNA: TGTGCCAGCAGCTTAGTCGGGACAGGGGTATCTAACTATGGCTACACCTTC.

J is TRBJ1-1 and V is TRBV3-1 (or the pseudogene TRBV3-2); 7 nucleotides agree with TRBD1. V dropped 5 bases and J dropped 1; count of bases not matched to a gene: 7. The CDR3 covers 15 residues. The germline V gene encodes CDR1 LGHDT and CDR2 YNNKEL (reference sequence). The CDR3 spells CASSGYRGGNTEAFF. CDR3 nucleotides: TGTGCCAGCAGCGGCTACAGGGGTGGGAACACTGAAGCTTTCTTT.

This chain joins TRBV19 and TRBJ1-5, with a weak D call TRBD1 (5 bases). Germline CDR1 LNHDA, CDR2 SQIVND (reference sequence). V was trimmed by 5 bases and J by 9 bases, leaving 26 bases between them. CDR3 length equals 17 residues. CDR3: CASSPSRQGPGLGPQHF. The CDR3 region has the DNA TGTGCCAGTAGTCCCTCCCGGCAGGGTCCAGGTCTTGGGCCCCAGCATTTT. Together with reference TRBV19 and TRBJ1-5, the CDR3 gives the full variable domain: DGGITQSPKYLFRKEGQNVTLSCEQNLNHDAMYWYRQDPGQGLRLIYYSQIVNDFQKGDIAEGYSVSREKKESFPLTVTSAQKNPTAFYLCASSPSRQGPGLGPQHFGDGTRLSIL.

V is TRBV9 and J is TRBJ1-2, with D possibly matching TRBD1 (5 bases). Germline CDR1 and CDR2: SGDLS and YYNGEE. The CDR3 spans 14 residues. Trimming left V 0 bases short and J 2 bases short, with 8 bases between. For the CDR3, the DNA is TGTGCCAGCAGCGTAGGATCAGGGAACTATGGCTACACCTTC. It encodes CASSVGSGNYGYTF.

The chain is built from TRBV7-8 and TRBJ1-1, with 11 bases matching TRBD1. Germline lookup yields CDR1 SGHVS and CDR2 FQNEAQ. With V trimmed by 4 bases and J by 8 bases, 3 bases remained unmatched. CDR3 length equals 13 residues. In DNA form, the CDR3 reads TGTGCCAGCAGCTCGGGACAGGGGGTAGAAGCTTTCTTT. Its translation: CASSSGQGVEAFF.

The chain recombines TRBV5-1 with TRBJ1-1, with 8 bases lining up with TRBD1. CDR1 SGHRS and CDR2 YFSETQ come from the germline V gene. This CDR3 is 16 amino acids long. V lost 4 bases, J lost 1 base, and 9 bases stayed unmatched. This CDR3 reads CASSRSRGQGNTEAFF. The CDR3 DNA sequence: TGCGCCAGCAGCCGGTCCAGGGGGCAGGGGAACACTGAAGCTTTCTTT.

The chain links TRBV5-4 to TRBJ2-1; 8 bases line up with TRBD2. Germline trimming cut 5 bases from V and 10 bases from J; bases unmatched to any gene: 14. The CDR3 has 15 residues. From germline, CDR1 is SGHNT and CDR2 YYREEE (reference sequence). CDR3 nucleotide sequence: TGTGCCAGCAGTTCCCAGACCGGGAGGGCCGTCGAGCAGTTCTTC. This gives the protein CASSSQTGRAVEQFF.

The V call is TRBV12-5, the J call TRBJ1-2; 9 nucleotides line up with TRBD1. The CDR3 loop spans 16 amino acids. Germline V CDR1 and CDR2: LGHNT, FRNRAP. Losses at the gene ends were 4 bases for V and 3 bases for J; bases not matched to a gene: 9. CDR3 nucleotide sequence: TGTGCTAGTGGTTCCACAGGGGGCTTAAGAGACTATGGCTACACCTTC. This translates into CASGSTGGLRDYGYTF.